This T cell receptor beta chain was observed in a study of glioma-infiltrating T cells. Notes on the study in general: Non-neoplastic patients had below-expected tissue-blood divergence, while all gliomas exceeded expectation. Tissue and blood shared very few CDR3 sequences.

The iRepertoire nested amplicon-rescue multiplex PCR amplified TCR alpha and beta CDR3s from RNA. For one-step reverse transcription and amplification, 100-400 ng of tissue mRNA or PBMC total RNA was used. MiXCR was run by TCRdb on the multiplex PCR reads, yielding one entry per CDR3 protein. This table holds about 140,000 distinct CDR3 sequences, more than 35% found once. This CDR3 contains 16 residues. Germline-derived CDR1 and CDR2 are SNHLY and FYNNEI. Trimming cost V 3 bases and J 1 base; bases outside gene matches: 7. Details on this clonotype: What it recognizes is unknown.

Material for sequencing was glioma tissue, nonneoplastic brain tissue, or PBMCs (not recorded which). The TCR was taken from a human donor with low-grade glioma or glioblastoma, undergoing nonglioma brain surgery, or in good health (not recorded which). This rearrangement joins TRBV2 to TRBJ1-1; the match to TRBD1 covers 8 bases. CDR3 sequence reads: CASSDGTGLPNTEAFF. CDR3 DNA: TGTGCCAGCAGTGACGGGACAGGACTTCCGAACACTGAAGCTTTCTTT.